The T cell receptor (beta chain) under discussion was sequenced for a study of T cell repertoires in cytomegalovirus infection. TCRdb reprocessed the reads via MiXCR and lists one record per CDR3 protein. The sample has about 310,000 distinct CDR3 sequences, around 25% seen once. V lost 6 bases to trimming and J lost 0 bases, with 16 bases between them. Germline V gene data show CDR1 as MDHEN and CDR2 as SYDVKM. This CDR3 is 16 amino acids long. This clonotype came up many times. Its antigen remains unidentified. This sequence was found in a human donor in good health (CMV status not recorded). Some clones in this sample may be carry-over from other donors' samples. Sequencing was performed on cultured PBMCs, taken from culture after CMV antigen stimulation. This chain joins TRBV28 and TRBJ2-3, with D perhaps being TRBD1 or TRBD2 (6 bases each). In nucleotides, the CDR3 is TGTGCCAGCAGCCGATTTAGGGGGGCTAGCACAGATACGCAGTATTTT. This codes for CASSRFRGASTDTQYF.